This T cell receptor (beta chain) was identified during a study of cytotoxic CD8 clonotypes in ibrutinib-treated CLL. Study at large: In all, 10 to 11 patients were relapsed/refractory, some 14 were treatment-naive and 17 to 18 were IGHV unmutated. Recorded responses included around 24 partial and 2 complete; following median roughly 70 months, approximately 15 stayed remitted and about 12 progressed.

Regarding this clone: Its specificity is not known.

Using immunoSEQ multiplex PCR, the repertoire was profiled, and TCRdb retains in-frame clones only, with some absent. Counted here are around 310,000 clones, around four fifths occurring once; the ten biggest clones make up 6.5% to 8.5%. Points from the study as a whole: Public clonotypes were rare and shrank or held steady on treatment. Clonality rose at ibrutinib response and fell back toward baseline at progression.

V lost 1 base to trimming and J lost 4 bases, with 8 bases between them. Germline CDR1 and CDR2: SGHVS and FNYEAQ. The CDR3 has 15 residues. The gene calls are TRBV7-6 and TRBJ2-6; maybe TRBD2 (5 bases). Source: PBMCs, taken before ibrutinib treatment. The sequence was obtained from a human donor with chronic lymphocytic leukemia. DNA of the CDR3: TGTGCCAGCAGCTTAGGGGGAGCAGGGGCCAACGTCCTGACTTTC. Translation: CASSLGGAGANVLTF.